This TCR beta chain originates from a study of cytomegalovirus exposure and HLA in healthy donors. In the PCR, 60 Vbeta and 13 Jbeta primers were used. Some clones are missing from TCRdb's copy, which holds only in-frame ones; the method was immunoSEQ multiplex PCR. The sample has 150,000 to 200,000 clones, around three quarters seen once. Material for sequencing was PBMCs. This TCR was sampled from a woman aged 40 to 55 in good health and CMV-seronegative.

CDR3 in amino acids: CAWSGAEEAFF. The CDR3 DNA reads as TGTGCCTGGAGTGGGGCAGAGGAAGCTTTCTTT. The chain recombines TRBV30 with TRBJ1-1; D is uncertain. The germline V gene has CDR1 GTSNPN and CDR2 SVGIG (reference sequence). The CDR3 is 11 residues long. V was shortened by 1 base and J by 8 bases, with 8 bases between the two germline ends.